The following is a T cell receptor (beta chain) sequence with its context. What it recognizes is unknown. Trimming removed 1 base from V and 5 bases from J, with 18 bases in between. The CDR3 sequence is 16 residues long. Germline CDR1 is SQVTM and CDR2 is ANQGSEA. A second PCR, run for roughly 6 to 11 cycles, used a sample-barcoded 5' primer plus a J-beta primer mix. TCRdb processed the 5' RACE reads anew with MiXCR; each CDR3 protein has one entry. This repertoire shows about 1,800,000 distinct CDR3 sequences, 28% found once; its top ten account for roughly 8.2%. This sample is drawn from a study of blood T cells in healthy people across ages. Isolated PBMCs totaled at least 7 million in each sample. General study findings and limits: Donor CMV status, an unknown factor, possibly confounded changes in expanded clonotypes. Older age coincided with a roughly linear decline in TCR beta diversity per million T cells. Whereas aged donors had fewer naive CD4+ cells, long-lived donors had more of them and higher diversity.

The chain carries TRBV29-1 and TRBJ2-1; the D gene is possibly TRBD2 (5 bases). This sequence originates from a woman aged 25 to 39 in good health. The material sequenced was blood. CDR3 coding DNA: TGCAGCGTTGAAGCGCCCGGGATAAGGTCCCACAATGAGCAGTTCTTC. Residues: CSVEAPGIRSHNEQFF.